The rows below give T cell receptor beta chains drawn from one sample of a study of shared clonotypes between healthy human individuals. Only in-frame clones appear in the TCRdb table, and some are missing; sequencing was by immunoSEQ multiplex PCR. The table has about 2.3 million clones, just under 95% seen once. The sequenced sample was naive CD4+ T cells from PBMCs. These receptors originate from a man aged 18 to 29 in good health. Some clones in this sample may be carry-over from other donors' samples. Each CDR3 is given with its conserved first and last residue. D genes are given only for firm matches. Part of the rows lack a size; the others show once, few, many or a class for expanded clones.

>14|TRBV18|TRBJ2-7|TRBD2|NA
CASSPLAGEVEQYF
TGTGCCAGCTCACCACTAGCGGGAGAGGTCGAGCAGTACTTC
>12|TRBV29-1|TRBJ1-2|NA|NA
CSVGGKAYGYTF
TGCAGCGTTGGAGGGAAGGCCTATGGCTACACCTTC
>16|TRBV9|TRBJ1-2|TRBD1|once
CASSVATGQLADGYTF
TGTGCCAGCAGCGTAGCTACGGGACAGCTAGCCGATGGCTACACCTTC
>14|TRBV4-3|TRBJ1-5|NA|NA
CASSQEGRGQPQHF
TGCGCCAGCAGCCAAGAAGGAAGGGGTCAGCCCCAGCATTTT
>15|TRBV6-1|TRBJ2-1|TRBD2|NA
CASKLSGRADNEQFF
TGTGCCAGCAAGCTTAGCGGGAGGGCGGACAATGAGCAGTTCTTC
>15|TRBV28|TRBJ1-5|NA|NA
CASSFGGRYNQPQHF
TGTGCCAGCAGTTTTGGGGGCCGCTATAATCAGCCCCAGCATTTT
>20|TRBV21-1|TRBJ2-7|NA|NA
CASSKSAGIGLGDSSYEQYF
TGTGCCAGCAGCAAAAGTGCCGGTATAGGGTTGGGGGACAGCTCCTACGAGCAGTACTTC
>13|TRBV10-3|TRBJ1-1|NA|few
CAISEWDRLGAFF
TGTGCCATCAGTGAGTGGGACCGACTGGGAGCTTTCTTT
>16|TRBV7-9|TRBJ2-6|NA|NA
CASSLVGHLGANVLTF
TGTGCCAGCAGCTTAGTAGGACATCTGGGGGCCAACGTCCTGACTTTC
>14|TRBV7-2|TRBJ2-5|NA|NA
CASSLGHLQETQYF
TGTGCCAGCAGCTTAGGACATTTACAAGAGACCCAGTACTTC
>13|TRBV6-6|TRBJ2-7|NA|NA
CASSPRQSYEQYF
TGTGCCAGCAGCCCGAGGCAGTCCTACGAGCAGTACTTC
>13|TRBV7-3|TRBJ2-7|NA|NA
CASSLGDAYEQYF
TGTGCCAGCAGCTTAGGCGATGCCTACGAGCAGTACTTC
>12|TRBV6-1|TRBJ2-5|NA|NA
CASSAGRETQYF
TGTGCCAGCAGTGCAGGGAGGGAGACCCAGTACTTC
>14|TRBV9|TRBJ2-2|TRBD2|NA
CASSEGGDTGELFF
TGTGCCAGCAGCGAGGGAGGGGACACCGGGGAGCTGTTTTTT
>15|TRBV5-1|TRBJ1-3|NA|NA
CASSLEGLSGNTIYF
TGCGCCAGCAGCTTGGAAGGACTCTCTGGAAACACCATATATTTT
>13|TRBV25-1|TRBJ1-3|NA|NA
CASSLPAGNTIYF
TGTGCCAGCAGTCTCCCGGCTGGAAACACCATATATTTT
>17|TRBV4-1|TRBJ1-1|NA|NA
CASSTPIGVGKNTEAFF
TGCGCCAGCAGCACTCCCATCGGGGTTGGGAAGAACACTGAAGCTTTCTTT
>17|TRBV5-8|TRBJ2-2|TRBD2|NA
CASSLARKLAGAGELFF
TGTGCCAGCAGCTTGGCGCGTAAACTAGCGGGAGCCGGGGAGCTGTTTTTT
>15|TRBV9|TRBJ2-1|TRBD2|NA
CASSVTSGGFFEQFF
TGTGCCAGCAGCGTAACTAGCGGGGGGTTTTTTGAGCAGTTCTTC
>13|TRBV7-3|TRBJ1-5|NA|NA
CASSLNFGAPQHF
TGTGCCAGCAGCTTAAATTTCGGAGCGCCCCAGCATTTT
>14|TRBV28|TRBJ1-1|TRBD1|NA
CASSPQGANTEAFF
TGTGCCAGCAGTCCACAGGGGGCCAACACTGAAGCTTTCTTT
>14|TRBV5-1|TRBJ2-5|TRBD1|NA
CASTETGVQETQYF
TGCGCCAGCACCGAGACAGGGGTACAAGAGACCCAGTACTTC
>15|TRBV28|TRBJ1-5|NA|NA
CASSLPWGAQQPQHF
TGTGCCAGCAGTTTACCGTGGGGGGCGCAACAGCCCCAGCATTTT
>14|TRBV18|TRBJ2-1|TRBD2|few
CASSPREGHNEQFF
TGTGCCAGCTCACCAAGGGAGGGGCACAATGAGCAGTTCTTC
>17|TRBV21-1|TRBJ2-6|NA|NA
CASSPRDRGSGANVLTF
TGTGCCAGCAGTCCCCGGGACAGGGGGTCTGGGGCCAACGTCCTGACTTTC
>15|TRBV2|TRBJ2-2|NA|NA
CASSEVQLATGELFF
TGTGCCAGCAGTGAAGTTCAGCTCGCAACCGGGGAGCTGTTTTTT
>14|TRBV18|TRBJ2-3|TRBD1|NA
CASSPGGSTDTQYF
TGTGCCAGCTCCCCAGGGGGAAGCACAGATACGCAGTATTTT
>18|TRBV5-1|TRBJ2-1|TRBD2|NA
CASSGPLEASGRANEQFF
TGCGCCAGCAGCGGCCCTTTAGAGGCTAGCGGGAGGGCAAATGAGCAGTTCTTC